The 22 T cell receptor beta chains in this list originate from one sample, sequenced in a study of T cells expressing NK-cell markers. TCRdb reanalyzed the 5' RACE reads, giving one entry per CDR3 protein sequence and no DNA. The sample totals 400,000 to 550,000 distinct CDR3 sequences. Sequencing input: blood T cells: a sorted CD56 or NKG2C T cell subset, CD4+ or CD8+ T cells, or bulk PBMC T cells (not recorded which). These receptors were taken from a woman between 18 and 70 years old in good health.

The CDR3 loop reads CATSRDPGANQPQHF. The V call is TRBV15, the J call TRBJ1-5; TCRdb names TRBD1, which stays unverified in the absence of DNA. Germline V gene sequence: CDR1 LNHNV, CDR2 YYDKDF (reference sequence). This CDR3 is built from 15 residues.

The chain is built from TRBV27 and TRBJ1-2; TCRdb indicates TRBD1, and absent DNA this call remains unverified. Germline lookup yields CDR1 MNHEY and CDR2 SMNVEV (reference sequence). The CDR3 totals 15 residues. CDR3: CASTESAAGGYGYTF.

This rearrangement joins TRBV5-4 to TRBJ2-1; the TCRdb D gene call, TRBD2, has no DNA to confirm it. The CDR3 is 12 residues long. Germline CDR1 SGHNT, CDR2 YYREEE (reference sequence). The chain's CDR3 is CASSFPAGQQFF. The full variable domain, rest sourced from reference TRBV5-4 and TRBJ2-1, is ETGVTQSPTHLIKTRGQQVTLRCSSQSGHNTVSWYQQALGQGPQFIFQYYREEENGRGNFPPRFSGLQFPNYSSELNVNALELDDSALYLCASSFPAGQQFFGPGTRLTVL.

The V call is TRBV5-5, the J call TRBJ2-5; TCRdb calls TRBD1, which cannot be checked without DNA. Germline V lookup: CDR1 SGHKS, CDR2 YYEKEE (reference sequence). There are 12 residues in the CDR3. CDR3 in amino acids: CASSYPPGTQYF.

The V gene is TRBV7-2, the J gene TRBJ2-2; TCRdb selects TRBD2, and the lack of DNA leaves this call unchecked. CDR3 size: 17 residues. Germline V gene sequence: CDR1 SGHTA, CDR2 FQGNSA. This CDR3 is CASSLTGLAGVTGELFF.

The chain carries TRBV5-1 and TRBJ2-2. The CDR3 loop spans 13 amino acids. CDR1 and CDR2 (germline): SGHRS, YFSETQ. CDR3 residues: CASSLERDRELFF.

The rearrangement uses TRBV29-1 and TRBJ2-5; the D call from TCRdb, TRBD1, cannot be confirmed without DNA. Germline CDR1 reads SQVTM; CDR2 reads ANQGSEA. The CDR3 is made up of 12 amino acids. CDR3 region: CSVGQPEETQYF.

This rearrangement joins TRBV6-4 to TRBJ2-1; the D call from TCRdb, TRBD1, cannot be confirmed without DNA. This CDR3 is 15 amino acids long. Per the germline V gene, CDR1 is MRHNA and CDR2 is SNTAGT. The CDR3 sequence: CASSDGQGGGNEQFF.

V usage is TRBV7-2 and J usage is TRBJ1-2. CDR3 length: 16 residues. Germline CDR1 and CDR2: SGHTA and FQGNSA. CDR3 sequence: CASSPPGGRRLDGYTF.

V gene TRBV24-1 combines with J gene TRBJ2-2; lacking DNA, the TRBD1 call made by TCRdb goes unchecked. The CDR3 totals 21 residues. Germline V gene lookup returns CDR1 KGHDR and CDR2 SFDVKD. The CDR3 is CATSAPFGDRGFGADTGELFF.

This chain uses TRBV7-2 with TRBJ1-3; TCRdb indicates TRBD1, and absent DNA this call remains unverified. The CDR3 sequence is 15 residues long. Germline V gives CDR1 SGHTA, CDR2 FQGNSA. The CDR3 is CASSRDSTSGNTIYF.

The rearrangement joins TRBV12-3 or TRBV12-4 to TRBJ1-6; the D call from TCRdb, TRBD1, cannot be confirmed without DNA. The CDR3 is 15 residues long. The chain's CDR3 is CASSKGGQGYSPLHF.

V is TRBV14 and J is TRBJ1-6; TCRdb's D call of TRBD1 is untestable without DNA. Germline CDR1 is SGHDN and CDR2 is FVKESK. The CDR3 covers 14 residues. The CDR3 here is CASSRTGGFSPLHF.

The chain combines TRBV29-1 with TRBJ2-1; the D gene TCRdb calls, TRBD2, cannot be checked with no DNA. CDR1 SQVTM and CDR2 ANQGSEA come from the germline V gene. This CDR3 contains 11 residues. The CDR3 spells CSGELLGEQFF.

This chain uses TRBV7-2 with TRBJ2-7; the D gene TCRdb calls, TRBD1, cannot be checked with no DNA. CDR1 and CDR2 (germline): SGHTA, FQGNSA. The CDR3 spans 14 residues. The CDR3 is CASSLRATVYEQYF.

The chain employs TRBV9 and TRBJ1-2. Germline-derived CDR1 and CDR2 are SGDLS and YYNGEE. The CDR3 is 18 amino acids. This chain's CDR3 is CASSSPGGTWENLYGYTF.

The chain employs TRBV6-2 or TRBV6-3 and TRBJ2-1. Per germline, CDR1 MNHEY and CDR2 SVGEGT. The CDR3 spans 12 residues. The chain's CDR3 is CASSYVAIEQFF.

CDR3 region: CASSLAIVTGGNASPLHF. This chain uses TRBV7-2 with TRBJ1-6; TCRdb returns TRBD1, unconfirmable since there is no DNA. The CDR3 is 18 amino acids. Germline values: CDR1 SGHTA, CDR2 FQGNSA.

V and J are TRBV6-4 and TRBJ2-1; absent DNA, TCRdb's TRBD1 call cannot be checked. The germline V gene has CDR1 MRHNA and CDR2 SNTAGT. This CDR3 spans 13 amino acids. CDR3 sequence: CASSRDTHNEQFF.

This chain links TRBV7-3 with TRBJ2-5; the D call of TRBD2 rests on TCRdb alone, since no DNA is present to check it. Germline CDR1 and CDR2: SGHTA and FQGTGA. The CDR3 length is 16 residues. CDR3 protein: CASSLQGTGRLETQYF.

The chain joins TRBV7-2 to TRBJ2-5; TCRdb gives TRBD1 as the D gene, but with no DNA this cannot be confirmed. The CDR3 is made up of 14 amino acids. The germline V gene has CDR1 SGHTA and CDR2 FQGNSA. CDR3 region: CASSLEGGWETQYF.

The CDR3 is CSNQGGIALYF. The chain carries TRBV20-1 and TRBJ2-7; TCRdb's D call, TRBD2, is unchecked because there is no DNA. CDR3 length equals 11 residues. Looked up from germline, CDR1 is DFQATT and CDR2 is SNEGSKA (reference sequence).